Below, 8 T cell receptor beta chains from the same sample are listed, as sequenced in a study of T cell responses to AZD1222 COVID-19 vaccine. Assay: immunoSEQ multiplex PCR; the TCRdb copy retains only in-frame clones and omits some. The repertoire consists of fewer than 120,000 clones, with around nine tenths occurring once and the leading ten covering roughly 2.7%. This material consisted of peripheral blood, taken 28 days after the second AZD1222 dose. These receptors came from an adult who received the AZD1222 COVID-19 vaccine.

This clone was found once. This rearrangement joins TRBV11-3 to TRBJ2-2; the D call may be TRBD1 or TRBD2 (5 bases each). The CDR3 is 16 residues long. V was trimmed by 5 bases and J by 2 bases, leaving 15 bases between them. In germline, CDR1 is SGHNT, CDR2 YENEEA. This chain's CDR3 is CASSRGGGYNTGELFF. DNA of the CDR3: TGTGCCAGCAGCAGGGGTGGGGGTTACAACACCGGGGAGCTGTTTTTT.

The CDR3 coding sequence is TGCGCCAGCAGCCCCGGGGACGGCTACTACGAGCAGTACTTC. This sequence encodes CASSPGDGYYEQYF. This chain links TRBV5-1 with TRBJ2-7, with D perhaps assigned TRBD1 or TRBD2 (5 bases each). The germline V and J ends were trimmed by 4 bases and 3 bases, with 14 bases remaining between them. The CDR3 length is 14 residues. The germline V gene encodes CDR1 SGHRS and CDR2 YFSETQ.

This sequence joins TRBV27 and TRBJ1-2, with D maybe TRBD1 (5 bases). Trimming stripped 0 bases from V and 7 bases from J, with 9 bases between. There are 13 residues in the CDR3. The germline V gene has CDR1 MNHEY and CDR2 SMNVEV (reference sequence). In DNA, the CDR3 is TGTGCCAGCAGTTTATCGCGGCAGGGTGGCTACACCTTC. Protein: CASSLSRQGGYTF.

This clone appeared a single time. The chain has TRBV2 and TRBJ2-2, with D possibly TRBD2 on 6 matching bases. Per the germline V gene, CDR1 is SNHLY and CDR2 is FYNNEI. The CDR3 has 15 residues. Trimming pared 7 bases from V and 0 bases from J, leaving 12 bases between. The CDR3 loop is CASTRTGANTGELFF. CDR3 nucleotide sequence: TGTGCCAGCACCAGGACGGGGGCGAACACCGGGGAGCTGTTTTTT.

This rearrangement joins TRBV5-4 to TRBJ1-4; D may be TRBD1 (5 bases). The CDR3 sequence is 18 residues long. V gave up 3 bases and J gave up 4 bases, with 22 bases separating them. The germline gives CDR1 SGHNT, CDR2 YYREEE (reference sequence). The CDR3 nucleotides read TGTGCCAGCAGCTCACGACAGCCCCGGGGCGGGGATAATGAAAAACTGTTTTTT. This codes for CASSSRQPRGGDNEKLFF.

The CDR3 reads CASMRETGGVGQYF. The CDR3 nucleotides read TGTGCCAGCATGAGAGAGACAGGGGGCGTCGGGCAGTACTTC. The rearrangement joins TRBV2 to TRBJ2-7; 10 bases agree with TRBD1. Germline CDR1 reads SNHLY; CDR2 reads FYNNEI. V gave up 7 bases and J gave up 9 bases; unmatched junction bases: 12. This CDR3 has 14 amino acids.

The chain couples TRBV7-9 to TRBJ1-3; unclear D gene. Deletions cut 2 bases from V and 4 bases from J, with 9 bases between. Germline CDR1 SEHNR, CDR2 FQNEAQ (reference sequence). This CDR3 has 14 residues. The CDR3 loop is CASSLLQVGNTIYF. In DNA form, the CDR3 reads TGTGCCAGCAGCTTACTTCAAGTGGGAAACACCATATATTTT.

J is TRBJ1-6 and V is TRBV5-1; 10 nucleotides match TRBD1. Germline lookup yields CDR1 SGHRS and CDR2 YFSETQ. The CDR3 runs 15 residues. Losses at the gene ends were 0 bases for V and 7 bases for J; bases not matched to a gene: 1. The CDR3 DNA sequence: TGCGCCAGCAGCTTGGGGGACAGGGGCAATTCACCCCTCCACTTT. It translates to CASSLGDRGNSPLHF.